This TCR beta chain emerged from a study of cytomegalovirus exposure and HLA in healthy donors. In the PCR, 60 Vbeta and 13 Jbeta primers were used. Data came from immunoSEQ multiplex PCR; TCRdb stores just in-frame clones and leaves some out. The sample shows around 98,000 clones, more than 70% of them seen only once. As regards this clone: Its matching antigen is unknown.

The V gene end was trimmed by 0 bases and the J gene end by 8 bases; junction bases not matched to a gene: 3. Germline assignment: CDR1 SGHTA and CDR2 FQGNSA. There are 15 residues in the CDR3. Study observations and caveats: The listing of 150 to 200 TCR beta chains classed them as cytomegalovirus-associated. Sequencing likely caused a cluster of highly shared sequence variants. Links to common viral pathogens appeared, in a later analysis, for several of the most significant clusters.

The TCR was taken from a woman in her 40s in good health and CMV-seronegative. V and J are TRBV7-2 and TRBJ1-6; 8 nucleotides align to TRBD1. The sequencing sample was made of PBMCs. The DNA of the CDR3 is TGTGCCAGCAGCTTAGCGCAGGGGGCCCATTCACCCCTCCACTTT. Encoded protein: CASSLAQGAHSPLHF.